This TCR beta chain was sequenced during a study of T cells expressing NK-cell markers. Turning to the study itself: The TCR beta repertoires originated in sorted CD3+CD56+NKG2C+, CD3+CD56+NKG2C- and CD3+CD56-NKG2C+ T cells. Eight donors were sequenced, seven testing HCMV-seropositive and one testing seronegative. General study findings and limits: In more than 5 donors, dominant CD3+CD56+NKG2C+ clones formed about 1.0-7.5% of CD8+ cells.

Comments on this clonotype: The antigen is not known.

In germline, CDR1 is MGHRA, CDR2 YSYEKL. This CDR3 spans 14 amino acids. From the 5' RACE reads, TCRdb lists one entry per CDR3 protein and no DNA. The sample has more than 400,000 distinct CDR3 sequences. The sample was blood T cells: a sorted CD56 or NKG2C T cell subset, CD4+ or CD8+ T cells, or bulk PBMC T cells (not recorded which). The source is a woman aged 18 to 69 in good health. The chain carries TRBV4-1 and TRBJ2-2; TCRdb's D gene call, TRBD1, goes unchecked for lack of DNA. Here the CDR3 reads CASSQGQGFGELFF.